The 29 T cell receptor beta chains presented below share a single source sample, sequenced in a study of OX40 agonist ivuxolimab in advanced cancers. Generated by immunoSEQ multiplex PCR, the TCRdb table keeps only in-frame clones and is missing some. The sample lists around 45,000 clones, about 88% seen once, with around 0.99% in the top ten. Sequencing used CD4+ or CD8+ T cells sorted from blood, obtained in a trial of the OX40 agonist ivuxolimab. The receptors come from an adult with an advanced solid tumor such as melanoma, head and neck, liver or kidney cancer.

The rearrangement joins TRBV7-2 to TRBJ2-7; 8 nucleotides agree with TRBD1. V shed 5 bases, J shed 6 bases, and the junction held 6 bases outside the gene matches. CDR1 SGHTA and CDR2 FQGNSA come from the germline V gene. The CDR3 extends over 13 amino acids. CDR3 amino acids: CASSLDRDREQYF. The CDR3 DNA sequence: TGTGCCAGCAGCCTGGACAGGGATCGCGAGCAGTACTTC. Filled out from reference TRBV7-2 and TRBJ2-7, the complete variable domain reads GAGVSQSPSNKVTEKGKDVELRCDPISGHTALYWYRQSLGQGLEFLIYFQGNSAPDKSGLPSDRFSAERTGGSVSTLTIQRTQQEDSAVYLCASSLDRDREQYFGPGTRLTVT.

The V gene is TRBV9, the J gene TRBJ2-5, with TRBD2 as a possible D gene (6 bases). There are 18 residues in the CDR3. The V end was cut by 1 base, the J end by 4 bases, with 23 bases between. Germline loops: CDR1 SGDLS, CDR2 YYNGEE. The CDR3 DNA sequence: TGTGCCAGCAGCGTAAAGTCGGGCAGGGAGGTCTCCGGAGAGACCCAGTACTTC. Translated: CASSVKSGREVSGETQYF.

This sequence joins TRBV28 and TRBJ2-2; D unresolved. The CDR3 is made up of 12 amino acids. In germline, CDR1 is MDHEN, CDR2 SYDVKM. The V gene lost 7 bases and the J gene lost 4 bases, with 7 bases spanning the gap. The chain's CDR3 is CASKLGTGELFF. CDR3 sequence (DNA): TGTGCCAGCAAGTTGGGCACCGGGGAGCTGTTTTTT.

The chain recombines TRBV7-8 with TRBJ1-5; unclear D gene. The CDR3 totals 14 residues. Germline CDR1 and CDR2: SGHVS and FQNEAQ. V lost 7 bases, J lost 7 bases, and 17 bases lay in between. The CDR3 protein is CASTLGRAEQPQHF. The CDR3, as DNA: TGTGCCAGCACCCTAGGCCGGGCGGAGCAGCCCCAGCATTTT.

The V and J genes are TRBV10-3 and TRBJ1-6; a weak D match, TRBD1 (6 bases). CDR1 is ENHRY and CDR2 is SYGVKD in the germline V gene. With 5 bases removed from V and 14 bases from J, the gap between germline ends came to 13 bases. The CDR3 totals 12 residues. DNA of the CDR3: TGTGCCATCAGTCCCGGGGGCTTGGCCCTCCACTTT. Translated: CAISPGGLALHF.

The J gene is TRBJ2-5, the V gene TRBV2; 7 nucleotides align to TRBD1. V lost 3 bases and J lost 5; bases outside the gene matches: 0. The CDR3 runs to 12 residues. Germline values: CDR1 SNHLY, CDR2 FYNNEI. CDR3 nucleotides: TGTGCCAGCAGTGAGACAGGGGAGACCCAGTACTTC. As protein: CASSETGETQYF.

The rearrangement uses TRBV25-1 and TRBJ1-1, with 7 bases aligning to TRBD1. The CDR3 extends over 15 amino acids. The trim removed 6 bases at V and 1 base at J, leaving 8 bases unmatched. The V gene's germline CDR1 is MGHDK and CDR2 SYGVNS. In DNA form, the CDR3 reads TGTGCCAGCAGCCCCTCAGGGGGAGGGAACACTGAAGCTTTCTTT. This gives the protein CASSPSGGGNTEAFF.

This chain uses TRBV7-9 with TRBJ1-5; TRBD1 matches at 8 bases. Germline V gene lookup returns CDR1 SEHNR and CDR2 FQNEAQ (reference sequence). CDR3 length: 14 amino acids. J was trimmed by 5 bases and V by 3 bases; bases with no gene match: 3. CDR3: CASSLTGEHQPQHF. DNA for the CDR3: TGTGCCAGCAGCTTGACAGGGGAACATCAGCCCCAGCATTTT. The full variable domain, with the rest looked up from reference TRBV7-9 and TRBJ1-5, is DTGVSQNPRHKITKRGQNVTFRCDPISEHNRLYWYRQTLGQGPEFLTYFQNEAQLEKSRLLSDRFSAERPKGSFSTLEIQRTEQGDSAMYLCASSLTGEHQPQHFGDGTRLSIL.

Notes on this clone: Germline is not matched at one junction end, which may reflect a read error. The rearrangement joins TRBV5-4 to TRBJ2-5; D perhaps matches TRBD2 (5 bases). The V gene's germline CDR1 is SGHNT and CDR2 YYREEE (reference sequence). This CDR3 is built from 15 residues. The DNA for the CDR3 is TGTGCCAGCAGCCCCCCTGGACTTGCAGGAGAGAGCCAGTACTTC. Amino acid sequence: CASSPPGLAGESQYF.

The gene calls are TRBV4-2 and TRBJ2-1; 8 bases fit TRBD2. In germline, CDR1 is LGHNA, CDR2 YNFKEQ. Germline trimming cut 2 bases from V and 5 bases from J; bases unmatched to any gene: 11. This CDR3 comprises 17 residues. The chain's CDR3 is CASSQSFVREEHNEQFF. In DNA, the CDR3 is TGTGCCAGCAGCCAATCCTTCGTGCGGGAGGAGCACAATGAGCAGTTCTTC.

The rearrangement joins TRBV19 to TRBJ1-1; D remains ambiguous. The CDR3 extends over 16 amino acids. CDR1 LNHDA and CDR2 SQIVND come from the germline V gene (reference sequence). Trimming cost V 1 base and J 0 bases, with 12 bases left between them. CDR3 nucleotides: TGTGCCAGTAGTATAGGTTCAGGAGGGATGAACACTGAAGCTTTCTTT. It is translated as CASSIGSGGMNTEAFF.

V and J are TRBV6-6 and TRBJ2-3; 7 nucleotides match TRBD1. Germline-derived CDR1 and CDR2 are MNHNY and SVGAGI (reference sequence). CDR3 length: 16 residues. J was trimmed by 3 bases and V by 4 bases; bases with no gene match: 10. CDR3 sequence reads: CASSSDREERTDTQYF. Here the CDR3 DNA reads TGTGCCAGCAGTTCCGACAGGGAAGAAAGAACAGATACGCAGTATTTT.

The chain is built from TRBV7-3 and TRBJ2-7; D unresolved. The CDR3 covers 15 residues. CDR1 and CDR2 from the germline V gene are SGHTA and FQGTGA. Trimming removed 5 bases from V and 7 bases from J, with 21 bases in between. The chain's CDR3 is CASSPLPSVVGEQYF. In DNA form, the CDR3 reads TGTGCCAGCAGCCCCCTTCCGTCCGTGGTCGGGGAGCAGTACTTC.

The CDR3 loop is CAISEPVTSARTDTQYF. The CDR3 bases are TGTGCCATCAGTGAGCCGGTGACTAGCGCACGAACAGATACGCAGTATTTT. The chain employs TRBV10-3 and TRBJ2-3; 8 positions match TRBD2. The V gene end was trimmed by 2 bases and the J gene end by 3 bases; junction bases not matched to a gene: 10. Germline CDR1 is ENHRY and CDR2 is SYGVKD. The CDR3 sequence is 17 residues long.

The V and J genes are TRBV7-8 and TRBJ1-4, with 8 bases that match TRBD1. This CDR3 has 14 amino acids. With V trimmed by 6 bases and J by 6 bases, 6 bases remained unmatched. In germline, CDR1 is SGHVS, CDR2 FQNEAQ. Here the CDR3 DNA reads TGTGCCAGCAGTCGAGGACAGGGATATGAAAAACTGTTTTTT. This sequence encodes CASSRGQGYEKLFF. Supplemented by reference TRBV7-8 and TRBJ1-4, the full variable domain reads GAGVSQSPRYKVAKRGQDVALRCDPISGHVSLFWYQQALGQGPEFLTYFQNEAQLDKSGLPSDRFFAERPEGSVSTLKIQRTQQEDSAVYLCASSRGQGYEKLFFGSGTQLSVL.

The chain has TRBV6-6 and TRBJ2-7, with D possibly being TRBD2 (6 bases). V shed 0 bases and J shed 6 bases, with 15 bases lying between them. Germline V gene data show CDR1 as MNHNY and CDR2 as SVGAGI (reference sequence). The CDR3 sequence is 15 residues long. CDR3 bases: TGTGCCAGCAGTTACTCGACCGGGAGAGCGGGCGAGCAGTACTTC. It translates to CASSYSTGRAGEQYF.

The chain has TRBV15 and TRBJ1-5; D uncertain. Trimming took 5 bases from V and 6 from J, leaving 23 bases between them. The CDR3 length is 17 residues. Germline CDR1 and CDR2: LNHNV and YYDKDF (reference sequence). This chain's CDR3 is CATSSQSGKGGSQPQHF. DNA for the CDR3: TGTGCCACCAGCTCCCAGTCGGGTAAAGGTGGGAGTCAGCCCCAGCATTTT.

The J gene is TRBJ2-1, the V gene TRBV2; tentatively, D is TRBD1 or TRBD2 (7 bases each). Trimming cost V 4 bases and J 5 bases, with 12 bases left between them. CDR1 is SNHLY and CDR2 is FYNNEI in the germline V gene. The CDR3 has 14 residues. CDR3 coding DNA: TGTGCCAGCAGTGCACAGGGGAGGGACAATGAGCAGTTCTTC. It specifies CASSAQGRDNEQFF.

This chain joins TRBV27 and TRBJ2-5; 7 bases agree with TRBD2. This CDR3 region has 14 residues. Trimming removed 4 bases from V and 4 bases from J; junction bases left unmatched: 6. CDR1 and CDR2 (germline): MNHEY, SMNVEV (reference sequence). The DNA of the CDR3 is TGTGCCAGCAGTTCCCGGACTAGTGGAGAGACCCAGTACTTC. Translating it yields CASSSRTSGETQYF.

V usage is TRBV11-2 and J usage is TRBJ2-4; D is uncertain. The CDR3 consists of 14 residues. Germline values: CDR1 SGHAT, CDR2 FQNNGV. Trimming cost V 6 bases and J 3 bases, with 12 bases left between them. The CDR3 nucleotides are TGTGCCAGCAGGCGGTTGGGTGGCAAAAACATTCAGTACTTC. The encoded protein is CASRRLGGKNIQYF.

The CDR3 loop is CASSLAGSEAFF. The CDR3 DNA sequence: TGTGCCAGCAGCTTGGCCGGGTCGGAAGCTTTCTTT. This chain links TRBV5-4 with TRBJ1-1; no definite D call. Trimming removed 0 bases at V and 8 bases at J, with 8 bases between. This CDR3 is built from 12 residues. CDR1 is SGHNT, CDR2 YYREEE, per germline (reference sequence).

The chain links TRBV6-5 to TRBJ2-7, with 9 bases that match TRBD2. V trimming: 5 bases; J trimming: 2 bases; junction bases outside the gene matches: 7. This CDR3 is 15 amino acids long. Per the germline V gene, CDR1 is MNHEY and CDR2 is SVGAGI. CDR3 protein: CASSRTSAKAYEQYF. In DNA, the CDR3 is TGTGCCAGCAGTAGGACTAGCGCGAAAGCCTACGAGCAGTACTTC.

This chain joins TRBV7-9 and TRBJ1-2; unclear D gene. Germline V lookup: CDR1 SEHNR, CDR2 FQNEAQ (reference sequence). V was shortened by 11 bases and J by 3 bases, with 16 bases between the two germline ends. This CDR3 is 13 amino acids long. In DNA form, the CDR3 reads TGTGCCGGAGAACTGATGGGTTACTATGGCTACACCTTC. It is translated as CAGELMGYYGYTF.

The CDR3 spells CSAPKSTAGTEAFF. CDR3 bases: TGCAGCGCGCCAAAATCCACAGCCGGGACTGAAGCTTTCTTT. The rearrangement joins TRBV29-1 to TRBJ1-1; D ambiguous. This CDR3 is 14 amino acids long. V dropped 7 bases and J dropped 5 bases, with 20 bases sitting between them. Germline CDR1 is SQVTM and CDR2 is ANQGSEA. Complete variable domain (other parts from reference TRBV29-1 and TRBJ1-1): SAVISQKPSRDICQRGTSLTIQCQVDSQVTMMFWYRQQPGQSLTLIATANQGSEATYESGFVIDKFPISRPNLTFSTLTVSNMSPEDSSIYLCSAPKSTAGTEAFFGQGTRLTVV.

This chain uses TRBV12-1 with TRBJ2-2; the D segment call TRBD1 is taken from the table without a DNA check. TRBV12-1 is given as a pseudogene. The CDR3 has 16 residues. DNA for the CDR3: TGTGCCAGCAGCTTTCAGGGCTACACGAACACCGGGGAGCTGTTTTTT. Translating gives CASSFQGYTNTGELFF.

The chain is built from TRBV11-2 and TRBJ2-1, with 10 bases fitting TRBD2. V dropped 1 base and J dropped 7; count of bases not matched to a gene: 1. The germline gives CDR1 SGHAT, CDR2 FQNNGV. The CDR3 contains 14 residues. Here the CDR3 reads CASSLGTSGNEQFF. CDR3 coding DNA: TGTGCCAGCAGCTTAGGGACTAGCGGAAATGAGCAGTTCTTC.

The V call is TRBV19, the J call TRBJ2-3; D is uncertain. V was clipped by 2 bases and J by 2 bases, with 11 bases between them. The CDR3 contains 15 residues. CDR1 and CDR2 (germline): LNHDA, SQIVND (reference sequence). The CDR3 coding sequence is TGTGCCAGTAGTATACGGTGGCAGGCCACAGATACGCAGTATTTT. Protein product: CASSIRWQATDTQYF.

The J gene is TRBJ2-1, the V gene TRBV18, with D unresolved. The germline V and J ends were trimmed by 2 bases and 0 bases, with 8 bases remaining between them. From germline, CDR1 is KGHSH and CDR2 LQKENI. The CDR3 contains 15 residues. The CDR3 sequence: CASSPSPSSYNEQFF. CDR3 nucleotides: TGTGCCAGCTCACCATCGCCGAGCTCCTACAATGAGCAGTTCTTC.

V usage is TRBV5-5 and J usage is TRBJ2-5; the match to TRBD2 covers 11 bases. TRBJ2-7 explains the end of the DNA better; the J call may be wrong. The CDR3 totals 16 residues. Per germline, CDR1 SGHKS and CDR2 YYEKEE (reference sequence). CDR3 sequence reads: CASSSLQLAGGGEQYF. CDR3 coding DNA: TGTGCCAGCAGCTCGCTTCAGCTAGCGGGAGGAGGCGAGCAGTACTTC.